These 13 T cell receptor beta chains were all obtained from the same sample, sequenced in a study of blood T cells in healthy people across ages. It was with a sample-barcoded 5' primer and a J-beta primer mix that a second PCR of about 6 to 11 cycles was run. TCRdb processed the 5' RACE reads anew with MiXCR; each CDR3 protein has one entry. The profile covers about 540,000 distinct CDR3 sequences, with about 24% appearing a single time and 8.5% to 9.5% taken by the ten largest. These data also featured in a second study, about T cells of mothers and their children.

The sample consisted of blood. These receptors were collected from a boy aged 5 to 17 in good health.

This clonotype was found a few times. V and J are TRBV5-1 and TRBJ2-5; 8 bases align to TRBD1. The CDR3 is 15 amino acids. The V and J ends lost 4 bases and 3 bases, in that order; junction bases with no gene match: 8. Germline CDR1 and CDR2: SGHRS and YFSETQ. In nucleotides, the CDR3 is TGCGCCAGCAGCAAGGGGACAGGCTATGAAGAGACCCAGTACTTC. Protein product: CASSKGTGYEETQYF.

The chain has TRBV4-3 and TRBJ2-7; no clear D. The V end was cut by 1 base, the J end by 3 bases, with 13 bases between. Germline CDR1 is LGHNA and CDR2 is YSLEER. This CDR3 contains 15 residues. The CDR3 region is CASSQVSDGSYEQYF. CDR3 nucleotide sequence: TGCGCCAGCAGCCAAGTCTCTGACGGAAGCTACGAGCAGTACTTC.

The chain links TRBV27 to TRBJ2-5; 11 bases match TRBD2. Per the germline V gene, CDR1 is MNHEY and CDR2 is SMNVEV (reference sequence). The CDR3 covers 17 residues. Trimming at V came to 5 bases and at J to 5 bases, leaving 13 bases not matched to a gene. CDR3 amino acids: CASSPTGTSGIGETQYF. CDR3 coding DNA: TGTGCCAGCAGTCCCACCGGGACTAGCGGCATTGGGGAGACCCAGTACTTC.

This clonotype has only a few counts. The chain links TRBV4-1 to TRBJ1-4; possible D gene TRBD1, 5 bases. Per the germline V gene, CDR1 is MGHRA and CDR2 is YSYEKL. Trimming shortened V by 0 bases and J by 8 bases, and 25 bases separated the two germline ends. The CDR3 contains 19 residues. CDR3: CASSQDRRALWGFKEKLFF. The CDR3 DNA reads as TGCGCCAGCAGCCAAGATCGAAGGGCCCTATGGGGCTTCAAGGAAAAACTGTTTTTT.

The sample holds many counts of this clonotype. The chain links TRBV7-2 to TRBJ2-6; D unresolved. The CDR3 contains 15 residues. V lost 1 base, J lost 0 bases, and 4 bases lay in between. CDR1 and CDR2 (germline): SGHTA, FQGNSA. The CDR3 DNA sequence: TGTGCCAGCAGCTTAGGTCCCTCTGGGGCCAACGTCCTGACTTTC. It translates to CASSLGPSGANVLTF.

The chain recombines TRBV3-1 with TRBJ2-6; D remains ambiguous. The CDR3 covers 16 residues. The V gene lost 4 bases and the J gene lost 1 base, with 11 bases spanning the gap. CDR1 and CDR2 (germline): LGHDT, YNNKEL (reference sequence). Here the CDR3 DNA reads TGTGCCAGCAGCCTCAGAAGGAAGTCTGGGGCCAACGTCCTGACTTTC. Protein product: CASSLRRKSGANVLTF.

This chain connects TRBV6-2 or TRBV6-3 to TRBJ1-2; perhaps TRBD1 as D (6 bases). The CDR3 has 12 amino acids. Germline CDR1 reads MNHEY; CDR2 reads SVGEGT. The V end lost 5 bases, the J end lost 4 bases, and 8 bases lay between the germline ends. CDR3 bases: TGTGCCAGCAGTGACAGGAGCTATGGCTACACCTTC. Protein product: CASSDRSYGYTF.

The J gene is TRBJ1-4, the V gene TRBV6-5; D gene ambiguous. This CDR3 spans 13 amino acids. Looked up from germline, CDR1 is MNHEY and CDR2 is SVGAGI. V dropped 2 bases and J dropped 5 bases, with 6 bases sitting between them. CDR3 bases: TGTGCCAGCAGTTACGTAGGGAATGAAAAACTGTTTTTT. Translated: CASSYVGNEKLFF.

The rearrangement uses TRBV6-1 and TRBJ1-4, with 9 bases that match TRBD1. The CDR3 is 15 amino acids. Germline trimming cut 9 bases from V and 6 bases from J; bases unmatched to any gene: 11. Germline CDR1 is MNHNS and CDR2 is SASEGT. CDR3 residues: CASSDRGLKDEKLFF. CDR3 nucleotide sequence: TGTGCCAGTTCGGACAGGGGATTAAAGGATGAAAAACTGTTTTTT.

V and J are TRBV28 and TRBJ2-1, with D possibly TRBD2 on 6 matching bases. CDR3 length: 12 amino acids. Germline assignment: CDR1 MDHEN and CDR2 SYDVKM. Trimming left V 6 bases short and J 9 bases short, with 12 bases between. CDR3 region: CASRNDGGEQFF. For the CDR3, the DNA is TGTGCCAGCAGGAATGACGGGGGTGAGCAGTTCTTC.

This clonotype was counted between two and nine times. The genes are TRBV20-1 and TRBJ2-5; 7 bases are a match to TRBD1. CDR3 length equals 13 residues. Trimming cost V 4 bases and J 5 bases; bases outside gene matches: 7. Germline V lookup: CDR1 DFQATT, CDR2 SNEGSKA (reference sequence). The CDR3 loop reads CSATGQPGETQYF. CDR3 sequence (DNA): TGCAGTGCTACGGGACAGCCCGGGGAGACCCAGTACTTC.

In its sample, this clonotype was seen a few times. The gene calls are TRBV20-1 and TRBJ2-5; 8 bases are shared with TRBD2. Judging by the DNA end, TRBJ2-7 fits better; the J call may be wrong. The germline V gene encodes CDR1 DFQATT and CDR2 SNEGSKA (reference sequence). This CDR3 has 16 amino acids. In DNA form, the CDR3 reads TGCAGTGCTAGAGATCTTCTCGGCGGGGGGCCTTACGAGCAGTACTTC. It yields the protein CSARDLLGGGPYEQYF.

This clonotype was seen a few times. The chain joins TRBV4-3 to TRBJ2-6; D ambiguous. Germline lookup yields CDR1 LGHNA and CDR2 YSLEER. V was clipped by 3 bases and J by 1 base, with 4 bases between them. The CDR3 runs to 14 residues. The CDR3 here is CASSHSSGANVLTF. The CDR3 bases are TGCGCCAGCAGCCATTCGTCTGGGGCCAACGTCCTGACTTTC.